These T cell receptor beta chains were read from a single sample in a study of cytomegalovirus exposure and HLA in healthy donors. Measured with immunoSEQ multiplex PCR; TCRdb has only the in-frame clones, and not every one. The repertoire holds over 250,000 clones, with about 66% as singletons. The sequenced sample was PBMCs. The source of these receptors is a female donor in good health and CMV-seronegative. The CDR3 runs from the conserved cysteine through the conserved F or W.

v_call: TRBV9
cdr3_aa: CASSPTSGRAWGEQFF

v_call: TRBV11-2
cdr3_aa: CATERGLAGYEQYF

v_call: TRBV7-2
cdr3_aa: CASSHSSYEQYF

v_call: TRBV28
cdr3_aa: CASSLHAGDNEQFF

v_call: TRBV7-9
cdr3_aa: CASSLGGERHEKLFF

v_call: TRBV27
cdr3_aa: CASSLRHVGYGYTF

v_call: TRBV5-8
cdr3_aa: CASSLTVDTQYF

v_call: TRBV29-1
cdr3_aa: CSVDLTGLAGEQYF

v_call: TRBV6-5
cdr3_aa: CASTSSWPYTQYF

v_call: TRBV6-1
cdr3_aa: CATHGRDRGPRGQFF

v_call: TRBV21-1
cdr3_aa: CASSKGTSGSSYNEQFF

v_call: TRBV10-3
cdr3_aa: CAISAAGDEQFF

v_call: TRBV5-1
cdr3_aa: CASRGTANTGELFF

v_call: TRBV2
cdr3_aa: CASSHTMGGRGFTDTQYF

v_call: TRBV6-4
cdr3_aa: CALGGTGGTPNLQPQHF

v_call: TRBV6-5
cdr3_aa: CASSYPGRDGYTF

v_call: TRBV2
cdr3_aa: CASSVVQASLVNTGELFF

v_call: TRBV12-2
cdr3_aa: CASHCRTAEQYF

v_call: TRBV5-6
cdr3_aa: CASSPRALYEQYF

v_call: TRBV15
cdr3_aa: CATSRDRGTRNQPQHF

v_call: TRBV10-3
cdr3_aa: CAILAAGGSRAEAFF

v_call: TRBV19
cdr3_aa: CASSILGTSIRGYTF

v_call: TRBV11-2
cdr3_aa: CASSSFRGQGRSGANVLTF

v_call: TRBV5-3
cdr3_aa: CARYHPVPGGTEAFF

v_call: TRBV7-2
cdr3_aa: CASSSELGGSYEQYF

v_call: TRBV5-8
cdr3_aa: CATPMAGVGIEQYF

v_call: TRBV10-2
cdr3_aa: CASTSSGTSLSSYEQYF

v_call: TRBV4-1
cdr3_aa: CASSLIPSGNSYEQYF

v_call: TRBV11-3
cdr3_aa: CASSLERQGGTGELFF

v_call: TRBV30
cdr3_aa: CAWSVNRLDYNEQFF

v_call: TRBV2
cdr3_aa: CASSSHAGRASTDTQYF

v_call: TRBV15
cdr3_aa: CATSREGLAQFF

v_call: TRBV5-6
cdr3_aa: CASSRPDTDEQYF

v_call: TRBV13
cdr3_aa: CASSTRTVTDTQYF

v_call: TRBV5-4
cdr3_aa: CASSSRGGYNTGELFF

v_call: TRBV19
cdr3_aa: CASSIGGSNQPQHF

v_call: TRBV28
cdr3_aa: CASSYPGTGASTEAFF

v_call: TRBV28
cdr3_aa: CASSLWRGSGADTQYF

v_call: TRBV30
cdr3_aa: CAWSRSGKSYNEQFF

v_call: TRBV4-1
cdr3_aa: CASSQEGQYFYQPQHF

v_call: TRBV6-1
cdr3_aa: CASRLSSGGRETQYF

v_call: TRBV28
cdr3_aa: CASSLWGRGQETQYF

v_call: TRBV14
cdr3_aa: CASSQLRSGRGATDTQYF

v_call: TRBV5-3
cdr3_aa: CARSRSTQGADGKTQYF

v_call: TRBV5-1
cdr3_aa: CASKGTSGNTYEQYF

v_call: TRBV30
cdr3_aa: CAWSSRGQGINTIYF

v_call: TRBV7-3
cdr3_aa: CASSLSGNQPQHF

v_call: TRBV29-1
cdr3_aa: CSVRTSGSPWVDTQYF

v_call: TRBV5-6
cdr3_aa: CASSLLTSGTNTGELFF

v_call: TRBV2
cdr3_aa: CASPIAGGRANEQFF

v_call: TRBV27
cdr3_aa: CASSLSIVNTEAFF